Listed below are T cell receptor beta chains from one sample, sequenced in a study of T cell repertoires in cytomegalovirus infection. These receptors' targets are unknown. TCRdb recomputed calls from the reads with MiXCR, one row per CDR3 protein. The sample has some 500,000 distinct CDR3 sequences; 40% are singletons. The material was cultured PBMCs, obtained from culture after CMV antigen stimulation. The origin of the receptors is a human donor in good health (CMV status not recorded). Some clones in this sample may be carry-over from other donors' samples. Both conserved end residues are part of each CDR3. The D gene is left open where the match is weak. Clone size, where shown, is once, few, many, or a class for clones that have expanded.

cdr3_length j_call d_call clone_size v_call cdr3_aa cdr3_nt
15 TRBJ2-7 TRBD2 few TRBV25-1 CASSDAGGPSYEQYF TGTGCCAGCAGTGACGCGGGGGGGCCTTCCTACGAGCAGTACTTC
13 TRBJ2-7 TRBD1 . TRBV7-9 CASSSPDRGSQYF TGTGCCAGCAGCTCTCCGGACAGGGGTAGTCAGTACTTC
14 TRBJ2-6 . . TRBV4-1 CASSLGFGANVLTF TGCGCCAGCAGCCTCGGTTTTGGGGCCAACGTCCTGACTTTC
15 TRBJ2-7 . . TRBV5-1 CASSSPDREGYEQYF TGCGCCAGCAGCTCACCCGACAGGGAGGGGTATGAGCAGTACTTC
16 TRBJ2-3 TRBD1 . TRBV10-3 CAISGSTGKVTDTQYF TGTGCCATCAGTGGGTCGACAGGGAAAGTCACAGATACGCAGTATTTT
17 TRBJ2-7 TRBD2 . TRBV15 CATSRDLTSGAPYEQYF TGTGCCACCAGCAGAGATCTCACTAGCGGGGCCCCCTACGAGCAGTACTTC
19 TRBJ2-7 . . TRBV6-6 CASSYPLVSNTKSSYEQYF TGTGCCAGCAGTTACCCCCTAGTTTCTAACACCAAGAGCTCCTACGAGCAGTACTTC
14 TRBJ1-4 . few TRBV6-1 CASSEDRVNEKLFF TGTGCCAGCAGTGAAGACAGGGTTAATGAAAAACTGTTTTTT
15 TRBJ2-7 . many TRBV7-2 CASSLAVTETYEQYF TGTGCCAGCAGCTTAGCGGTGACCGAAACCTACGAGCAGTACTTC
14 TRBJ1-2 . . TRBV11-2 CASSLDRTVYGYTF TGTGCCAGCAGCTTAGATCGGACTGTCTATGGCTACACCTTC
16 TRBJ2-3 TRBD2 once TRBV6-5 CASSVTRTSNADTQYF TGTGCCAGCAGTGTCACGCGGACTAGCAATGCAGATACGCAGTATTTT
16 TRBJ1-1 . . TRBV20-1 CSARDYSQGHYTEAFF TGCAGTGCTAGAGATTACTCCCAGGGGCATTACACTGAAGCTTTCTTT
14 TRBJ1-6 . . TRBV20-1 CSARVTGSNSPLHF TGCAGTGCTAGAGTTACCGGAAGCAATTCACCCCTCCACTTT
15 TRBJ2-3 . . TRBV5-4 CASSLGGYLTDTQYF TGTGCCAGCAGCCTAGGGGGGTATCTCACAGATACGCAGTATTTT
15 TRBJ2-4 . . TRBV18 CASSPPLAKVGIQYF TGTGCCAGCTCACCACCCTTAGCCAAAGTGGGCATTCAGTACTTC
13 TRBJ1-2 . few TRBV7-2 CASSLGPYYGYTF TGTGCCAGCAGCCTTGGGCCCTACTATGGCTACACCTTC
14 TRBJ2-7 . . TRBV19 CASSISRESYEQYF TGTGCCAGTAGTATATCACGGGAGTCCTACGAGCAGTACTTC
13 TRBJ2-7 TRBD2 many TRBV7-8 CASSLALGGVPYF TGTGCCAGCAGCTTAGCGCTGGGAGGGGTGCCGTACTTC
16 TRBJ2-5 TRBD1 . TRBV5-1 CASSLGGTGGRETQYF TGCGCCAGCAGCTTAGGCGGGACAGGGGGTAGAGAGACCCAGTACTTC
13 TRBJ2-1 . . TRBV7-9 CAEDGEAYNEQFF TGTGCCGAAGACGGGGAGGCATACAATGAGCAGTTCTTC
16 TRBJ1-2 . . TRBV7-3 CASSLGPGRLNYGYTF TGTGCCAGCAGCTTAGGGCCCGGGCGGCTTAACTATGGCTACACCTTC
15 TRBJ2-1 TRBD2 . TRBV12-5 CASGLGTSGYNEQFF TGTGCTAGTGGTTTGGGGACTAGCGGTTACAATGAGCAGTTCTTC
13 TRBJ2-5 . few TRBV12-3/TRBV12-4 CASSFSTKETQYF TGTGCCAGCAGTTTCTCGACGAAGGAGACCCAGTACTTC
14 TRBJ2-1 . few TRBV6-2/TRBV6-3 CASQLRGPRDEQFF TGTGCCAGCCAACTTCGGGGGCCGAGGGATGAGCAGTTCTTC
15 TRBJ1-4 TRBD1 . TRBV7-4 CASSLGDRGQEKLFF TGTGCCAGCAGCTTAGGCGACAGGGGGCAGGAAAAACTGTTTTTT
13 TRBJ2-5 . few TRBV7-2 CASIPTASETQYF TGTGCCAGCATCCCCACAGCATCGGAGACCCAGTACTTC
11 TRBJ2-3 . . TRBV2 CASREVLTQYF TGTGCCAGCAGGGAGGTTTTGACGCAGTATTTT
15 TRBJ1-6 . . TRBV7-2 CASSLAQGLNSPLHF TGTGCCAGCAGTCTAGCTCAGGGTCTTAATTCACCCCTCCACTTT
18 TRBJ2-6 . many TRBV7-2 CASSPQTWTWGGANVLTF TGTGCCAGCAGCCCGCAGACATGGACGTGGGGAGGGGCCAACGTCCTGACTTTC
16 TRBJ2-3 TRBD2 . TRBV12-3/TRBV12-4 CASSLLAGGNTDTQYF TGTGCCAGCAGTTTGTTGGCGGGGGGTAACACAGATACGCAGTATTTT
14 TRBJ2-3 TRBD2 few TRBV11-2 CASSPRTSRDTQYF TGTGCCAGCAGCCCGAGGACTAGCCGAGATACGCAGTATTTT
16 TRBJ1-2 TRBD1 . TRBV7-4 CASSLAGGQMKNGYTF TGTGCCAGCAGCTTAGCGGGGGGACAGATGAAGAATGGCTACACCTTC
17 TRBJ2-1 TRBD2 . TRBV10-3 CAISARTSGIGVDEQFF TGTGCCATCAGTGCTCGGACTAGCGGGATAGGAGTCGATGAGCAGTTCTTC
15 TRBJ1-2 TRBD1 many TRBV7-2 CASSLDPTGNLGYTF TGTGCCAGCAGCTTAGACCCGACAGGGAATCTAGGCTACACCTTC
14 TRBJ2-7 . . TRBV6-2/TRBV6-3 CASTRPGLEVEQYF TGTGCCAGCACCCGACCGGGACTCGAAGTCGAGCAGTACTTC
13 TRBJ1-2 . . TRBV7-6 CASSARGEAGYTF TGTGCCAGCAGCGCCCGGGGGGAGGCCGGCTACACCTTC
14 TRBJ1-5 . few TRBV2 CASGGSWGNQPQHF TGTGCCAGCGGGGGGTCTTGGGGCAATCAGCCCCAGCATTTT
17 TRBJ2-7 TRBD2 . TRBV4-3 CASSQDRASGIPYVQYF TGCGCCAGCAGCCAAGATAGAGCTAGCGGGATACCCTACGTGCAGTACTTC
19 TRBJ2-7 TRBD2 few TRBV12-3/TRBV12-4 CASSRLAGGMALAAYEQYF TGTGCCAGCAGCCGACTAGCGGGAGGGATGGCCCTCGCGGCCTACGAGCAGTACTTC
18 TRBJ2-1 TRBD2 . TRBV11-2 CASSSRGSGSTPYNEQFF TGTGCCAGCAGCTCCCGGGGTAGCGGGAGCACCCCCTACAATGAGCAGTTCTTC
16 TRBJ1-3 . few TRBV5-1 CASSLEAGFGGNTIYF TGCGCCAGCAGCTTGGAGGCAGGGTTTGGAGGAAACACCATATATTTT
18 TRBJ2-2 TRBD1 . TRBV11-2 CASSLGRQGARGTGELFF TGTGCCAGCAGCTTAGGAAGACAGGGGGCGCGTGGCACCGGGGAGCTGTTTTTT
16 TRBJ2-7 . . TRBV6-6 CASSYRRDIPSYEQYF TGTGCCAGCAGTTACCGCCGGGACATCCCCTCCTACGAGCAGTACTTC
13 TRBJ2-7 . . TRBV19 CASSYSGSLEQYF TGTGCCAGTAGTTATAGTGGGAGTCTCGAGCAGTACTTC
14 TRBJ2-3 TRBD2 . TRBV7-6 CASSIAGDTDTQYF TGTGCCAGCAGCATAGCGGGGGACACAGATACGCAGTATTTT
16 TRBJ2-1 TRBD2 . TRBV7-2 CASSRWVAGGPIEQFF TGTGCCAGCAGCCGTTGGGTAGCGGGGGGGCCTATTGAGCAGTTCTTC
16 TRBJ2-7 TRBD2 once TRBV12-3/TRBV12-4 CASSLRAASGRGEQYF TGTGCCAGCAGTTTAAGGGCAGCTAGCGGGAGAGGCGAGCAGTACTTC
16 TRBJ2-5 TRBD2 . TRBV5-1 CASSLEATSGVLTQYF TGCGCCAGCAGCTTGGAAGCGACTAGCGGGGTTCTTACCCAGTACTTC
17 TRBJ2-1 . few TRBV4-1 CASSQARGSRAYNEQFF TGCGCCAGCAGCCAGGCAAGGGGTAGCAGAGCCTACAATGAGCAGTTCTTC
14 TRBJ1-4 . . TRBV2 CASSDQGMSEKLFF TGTGCCAGCAGTGACCAGGGGATGTCGGAAAAACTGTTTTTT
17 TRBJ2-3 TRBD2 . TRBV10-3 CATPLAGDCHDADTQYF TGTGCCACCCCACTAGCGGGAGATTGTCACGACGCAGATACGCAGTATTTT
15 TRBJ2-3 TRBD2 . TRBV7-2 CASSPGLAGGRAQYF TGTGCCAGCAGCCCGGGACTAGCGGGGGGGCGTGCGCAGTATTTT
16 TRBJ2-1 TRBD1 . TRBV5-6 CANSNLRDRGLGEQFF TGTGCCAACAGCAACTTAAGGGACAGGGGTCTTGGTGAGCAGTTCTTC
12 TRBJ2-7 . . TRBV29-1 CSVGGASFEQYF TGCAGCGTTGGGGGCGCTTCCTTCGAGCAGTACTTC
18 TRBJ2-7 TRBD1 . TRBV27 CASSFGSPGGQGIYEQYF TGTGCCAGCAGTTTCGGTTCTCCAGGGGGACAGGGGATCTACGAGCAGTACTTC
15 TRBJ1-5 . . TRBV4-1 CASSQGDDSNQPQHF TGCGCCAGCAGCCAAGGGGACGATAGCAATCAGCCCCAGCATTTT
16 TRBJ2-1 . many TRBV7-8 CASSLAPKWGYNEQFF TGTGCCAGCAGCTTAGCCCCTAAGTGGGGGTACAATGAGCAGTTCTTC
17 TRBJ1-6 . . TRBV5-4 CASSLGTDRSYNSPLHF TGTGCCAGCAGCTTGGGGACAGACCGCTCCTATAATTCACCCCTCCACTTT
15 TRBJ2-3 TRBD2 many TRBV20-1 CSATLAGAVTDTQYF TGCAGTGCCACACTAGCGGGGGCCGTCACAGATACGCAGTATTTT